This TCR beta chain was found in a study of blood T cell repertoires in COVID-19. Method: immunoSEQ multiplex PCR; TCRdb's copy keeps in-frame clones and lacks some. The top ten clones hold roughly 0.8% of a sample with about 28,000 clones, 85% to 95% of them seen once. This clonotype originated in a woman in her seventies with COVID-19, enrolled during active disease. Material for sequencing was peripheral blood.

The chain's CDR3 is CASRPDRGNTYEQYF. DNA of the CDR3: TGCGCCAGCAGACCAGACAGGGGAAACACCTACGAGCAGTACTTC. This chain links TRBV23-1 with TRBJ2-7; 8 bases agree with TRBD1. TRBV23-1 is an ORF, and what it does is uncertain. This CDR3 spans 15 amino acids. The V segment lost 6 bases and the J segment 2 bases; nucleotides outside the gene matches: 9.